This T cell receptor beta chain was obtained from a study of CD8 T cells in ankylosing spondylitis. Study-level findings and limits: Prior literature has documented some motif variants in synovial fluid and blood from reactive arthritis. The disease-linked clones had a CD8+ phenotype and low blood frequencies.

A word on this clonotype: The antigen is unknown.

Quantitative 5'-RACE with molecular barcodes generated TCR beta libraries. TCRdb processed the 5' RACE reads anew with MiXCR; each CDR3 protein has one entry. The sample carries 200,000 to 250,000 distinct CDR3 sequences, roughly a tenth recorded once. Material: blood, either unsorted or a sorted T cell fraction (not recorded which). This sequence was found in a male donor with ankylosing spondylitis or in good health (not recorded which).

CDR3 protein: CSAEGGALWDTQYF. The CDR3 nucleotides read TGCAGTGCCGAGGGGGGGGCCTTATGGGATACGCAGTATTTT. The chain couples TRBV20-1 to TRBJ2-3; the D gene is possibly TRBD2 (7 bases). The ends were cut back, 6 bases at V and 6 bases at J, with 19 bases in the middle. Germline V gene sequence: CDR1 DFQATT, CDR2 SNEGSKA (reference sequence). This CDR3 region has 14 residues.